These 27 T cell receptor beta chains share one sample of origin, sequenced in a study of blood T cell repertoires in COVID-19. The protocol was immunoSEQ multiplex PCR, while the TCRdb copy is restricted to in-frame clones and leaves out a portion. Of hundreds of thousands of clones in the sample, around 87% were seen once. The specimen was peripheral blood. The receptors derive from a woman in her forties or fifties who had recovered from COVID-19.

The CDR3 region has the DNA TGTGCCAGCAGCCAAGATGAAGGAGGTCGGGAGACCCAGTACTTC. Protein sequence: CASSQDEGGRETQYF. J is TRBJ2-5 and V is TRBV14; a possible D gene is TRBD2 (5 bases). Trimming shortened V by 0 bases and J by 5 bases, and 13 bases separated the two germline ends. The CDR3 is 15 amino acids. The V gene's germline CDR1 is SGHDN and CDR2 FVKESK.

The chain joins TRBV19 to TRBJ2-7; 11 nucleotides align to TRBD1. CDR3 length: 14 residues. J was trimmed by 5 bases and V by 5 bases; bases with no gene match: 5. Looked up from germline, CDR1 is LNHDA and CDR2 is SQIVND (reference sequence). This CDR3 reads CASSPWTGGDEQYF. CDR3 nucleotide sequence: TGTGCCAGTAGTCCATGGACAGGGGGCGACGAGCAGTACTTC.

The chain is built from TRBV6-5 and TRBJ2-7; 7 bases line up with TRBD2. The CDR3 loop spans 14 amino acids. The trim removed 6 bases at V and 1 base at J, leaving 6 bases unmatched. The germline V gene has CDR1 MNHEY and CDR2 SVGAGI. In DNA form, the CDR3 reads TGTGCCAGCAGGTCCGGGACTATGTCCTACGAGCAGTACTTC. Amino acids: CASRSGTMSYEQYF.

In its sample, this clone was seen once. This rearrangement joins TRBV5-1 to TRBJ2-1, with 13 bases aligning to TRBD2. Germline CDR1 reads SGHRS; CDR2 reads YFSETQ. Germline trimming cut 5 bases from V and 4 bases from J; bases unmatched to any gene: 6. CDR3 length: 16 residues. CDR3 in amino acids: CASSGGLAGEYNEQFF. DNA of the CDR3: TGCGCCAGCAGTGGAGGACTAGCGGGGGAGTACAATGAGCAGTTCTTC.

V usage is TRBV4-1 and J usage is TRBJ2-5; unclear D gene. V was cut by 0 bases and J by 1 base, with 9 bases left in between. Germline V gives CDR1 MGHRA, CDR2 YSYEKL. This CDR3 comprises 15 residues. In DNA form, the CDR3 reads TGCGCCAGCAGCCAAGATCTCTCAGTCCAAGAGACCCAGTACTTC. Its translation is CASSQDLSVQETQYF.

This clone was recorded a few times. In nucleotides, the CDR3 is TGTGCCAGCAGCCCAGACTACGGACAGAATTATGGCTACACCTTC. It specifies CASSPDYGQNYGYTF. The chain is built from TRBV7-2 and TRBJ1-2, with TRBD1 as a possible D gene (6 bases). Germline loops: CDR1 SGHTA, CDR2 FQGNSA. Trimming pared 5 bases from V and 5 bases from J, leaving 18 bases between. The CDR3 has 15 amino acids.

Concerning this clone itself: Other DNA variants within this sample encode the same CDR3. The chain couples TRBV28 to TRBJ2-2; D is unresolved. V lost 3 bases and J lost 1, with 6 bases in between. CDR3 length: 14 amino acids. Germline V CDR1 and CDR2: MDHEN, SYDVKM. CDR3 nucleotides: TGTGCCAGCAGTTTGATACAGAACACCGGGGAGCTGTTTTTT. Protein sequence: CASSLIQNTGELFF.

The chain has TRBV28 and TRBJ2-7, with a possible D match to TRBD1 (7 bases). Germline V gene data show CDR1 as MDHEN and CDR2 as SYDVKM. Trimming stripped 6 bases from V and 3 bases from J, with 12 bases between. The CDR3 has 13 amino acids. The CDR3 protein is CASSRGVLYEQYF. The CDR3 DNA reads as TGTGCCAGCAGCAGGGGGGTTCTCTACGAGCAGTACTTC.

Concerning this clone: Other DNA sequences in the same sample also yield this CDR3. This chain links TRBV30 with TRBJ1-1, with D possibly TRBD1 on 5 matching bases. V was shortened by 1 base and J by 1 base, with 7 bases between the two germline ends. Germline lookup yields CDR1 GTSNPN and CDR2 SVGIG (reference sequence). There are 13 residues in the CDR3. DNA for the CDR3: TGTGCCTGGAGTGAGCAGGGGAACACTGAAGCTTTCTTT. Translated: CAWSEQGNTEAFF. Full variable domain (missing parts from reference TRBV30 and TRBJ1-1): SQTIHQWPATLVQPVGSPLSLECTVEGTSNPNLYWYRQAAGRGLQLLFYSVGIGQISSEVPQNLSASRPQDRQFILSSKKLLLSDSGFYLCAWSEQGNTEAFFGQGTRLTVV.

The chain links TRBV27 to TRBJ1-1, with 10 nucleotides matching TRBD1. Looked up from germline, CDR1 is MNHEY and CDR2 is SMNVEV (reference sequence). The CDR3 sequence is 14 residues long. After removal of 5 bases from V and 5 bases from J, the junction contained 5 bases not matched to a gene. The CDR3 protein is CASSQWTGGTEAFF. CDR3 in DNA: TGTGCCAGCAGTCAATGGACAGGGGGGACTGAAGCTTTCTTT.

The rearrangement links TRBV28 to TRBJ1-2; 8 bases are a match to TRBD1. The CDR3 loop spans 13 amino acids. Germline V gene sequence: CDR1 MDHEN, CDR2 SYDVKM. The V gene end was trimmed by 11 bases and the J gene end by 4 bases; junction bases not matched to a gene: 9. DNA for the CDR3: TGTGCCGCAACTTCCCAGGGGGCCTATGGCTACACCTTC. Protein sequence: CAATSQGAYGYTF.

This chain links TRBV6-5 with TRBJ1-1, with 8 bases identical to TRBD1. Germline V gene data show CDR1 as MNHEY and CDR2 as SVGAGI. The V gene end was trimmed by 2 bases and the J gene end by 10 bases; junction bases not matched to a gene: 12. The CDR3 is 15 residues long. The CDR3 here is CASSYDPGTGGRAFF. CDR3 coding DNA: TGTGCCAGCAGTTACGATCCCGGGACAGGAGGACGAGCTTTCTTT.

This chain uses TRBV4-3 with TRBJ2-5, with unresolved D. Germline V CDR1 and CDR2: LGHNA, YSLEER. The CDR3 covers 15 residues. Trimming pared 0 bases from V and 0 bases from J, leaving 8 bases between. The CDR3 sequence: CASSQDVAYQETQYF. The DNA of the CDR3 is TGCGCCAGCAGCCAAGATGTCGCGTACCAAGAGACCCAGTACTTC.

The chain employs TRBV2 and TRBJ2-1; 9 positions match TRBD1. J lost 4 bases, V lost 7 bases, and 5 bases had no gene match. Germline CDR1 and CDR2: SNHLY and FYNNEI. This CDR3 comprises 14 residues. This CDR3 reads CASIEGQGYNEQFF. The DNA for the CDR3 is TGTGCCAGCATCGAAGGACAGGGGTACAATGAGCAGTTCTTC.

The V call is TRBV4-3, the J call TRBJ2-3; a weak D match, TRBD2 (5 bases). Trimming took off 0 bases at V and 4 bases at J, with 11 bases between the two ends. The germline gives CDR1 LGHNA, CDR2 YSLEER. CDR3 length: 15 amino acids. CDR3 in amino acids: CASSQDGGPADTQYF. CDR3 sequence (DNA): TGCGCCAGCAGCCAAGACGGAGGCCCCGCAGATACGCAGTATTTT.

The chain combines TRBV28 with TRBJ2-5; a possible D gene is TRBD2 (6 bases). Germline CDR1 reads MDHEN; CDR2 reads SYDVKM. Trimming cost V 8 bases and J 4 bases, with 38 bases left between them. The CDR3 runs 21 residues. CDR3 sequence reads: CASEASPMAGRGKGLLETQYF. The CDR3 DNA reads TGTGCCAGCGAAGCGTCTCCCATGGCGGGAAGGGGAAAAGGGCTTTTAGAGACCCAGTACTTC.

The chain recombines TRBV23-1 with TRBJ2-4; possible D gene TRBD2, 6 bases. TRBV23-1 has ORF status, its function being uncertain. With 4 bases removed from V and 0 bases from J, the gap between germline ends came to 16 bases. The CDR3 extends over 17 amino acids. Written as DNA, the CDR3 is TGCGCCAGCAGTCCTCCCGACGGGACTGTAGCCAAAAACATTCAGTACTTC. As protein: CASSPPDGTVAKNIQYF.

CDR3 coding DNA: TGCGCCAGCAGCACAACAGGGTCTGGAAACACCATATATTTT. It is translated as CASSTTGSGNTIYF. The chain carries TRBV5-1 and TRBJ1-3; possibly TRBD1 for D (6 bases). The CDR3 covers 14 residues. The germline V and J ends were trimmed by 4 bases and 1 base, with 9 bases remaining between them. From germline, CDR1 is SGHRS and CDR2 YFSETQ.

The chain recombines TRBV19 with TRBJ1-3; TRBD1 might be the D (6 bases). V lost 3 bases and J lost 6, with 9 bases in between. This CDR3 region has 13 residues. Germline V lookup: CDR1 LNHDA, CDR2 SQIVND (reference sequence). CDR3 amino acids: CASSIGQPNTIYF. DNA of the CDR3: TGTGCCAGTAGTATCGGACAGCCAAACACCATATATTTT.

J is TRBJ2-2 and V is TRBV27, with 7 bases lining up with TRBD1. Germline V gene lookup returns CDR1 MNHEY and CDR2 SMNVEV (reference sequence). This CDR3 region has 15 residues. Losses at the gene ends were 3 bases for V and 6 bases for J; bases not matched to a gene: 7. In nucleotides, the CDR3 is TGTGCCAGCAGTTTTGTTTACAGGGGTGCCGGGGAGCTGTTTTTT. Protein sequence: CASSFVYRGAGELFF.

This chain uses TRBV30 with TRBJ1-2; a possible D gene is TRBD1 (6 bases). The CDR3 runs 13 residues. Per the germline V gene, CDR1 is GTSNPN and CDR2 is SVGIG (reference sequence). The germline V and J ends were trimmed by 0 bases and 5 bases, with 10 bases remaining between them. This CDR3 reads CAWSVGGVYGYTF. The CDR3 DNA is TGTGCCTGGAGTGTAGGGGGGGTATATGGCTACACCTTC.

This clone was seen a single time. The rearrangement joins TRBV2 to TRBJ2-1; 8 nucleotides agree with TRBD1. The CDR3 is 11 residues long. Germline trimming cut 6 bases from V and 12 bases from J; bases unmatched to any gene: 4. Germline CDR1 SNHLY, CDR2 FYNNEI. The DNA for the CDR3 is TGTGCCAGCAGGCAGGGGACAGGGCAGTTCTTC. Protein sequence: CASRQGTGQFF.

This chain uses TRBV29-1 with TRBJ2-2, with 7 bases aligning to TRBD1. The trim removed 6 bases at V and 1 base at J, leaving 8 bases unmatched. Germline V lookup: CDR1 SQVTM, CDR2 ANQGSEA. The CDR3 contains 15 residues. CDR3: CSVAGTAKNTGELFF. Here the CDR3 DNA reads TGCAGCGTCGCTGGGACAGCAAAGAACACCGGGGAGCTGTTTTTT.

DNA of the CDR3: TGTGCCAGCTCACCACCGTCTAGCGGGGTTTACAATGAGCAGTTCTTC. Its translation is CASSPPSSGVYNEQFF. The chain employs TRBV18 and TRBJ2-1; the match to TRBD2 covers 9 bases. Germline assignment: CDR1 KGHSH and CDR2 LQKENI. The ends lost 0 bases at V and 4 bases at J; junction bases unmatched: 4. The CDR3 totals 16 residues.

The chain combines TRBV25-1 with TRBJ1-2, with D unclear. The CDR3 is 11 amino acids. Germline CDR1 and CDR2: MGHDK and SYGVNS. V was trimmed by 4 bases and J by 8 bases, leaving 8 bases between them. CDR3 sequence: CASSASFGYTF. In DNA form, the CDR3 reads TGTGCCAGCAGTGCGAGTTTCGGCTACACCTTC.

This chain uses TRBV12-3 or TRBV12-4 with TRBJ1-2; TRBD1 is a possible D gene (6 bases). Trimming took off 6 bases at V and 5 bases at J, with 10 bases between the two ends. The CDR3 extends over 12 amino acids. This chain's CDR3 is CASSNRVYGYTF. The CDR3 DNA sequence: TGTGCCAGCAGCAACAGGGTGTATGGCTACACCTTC.

The rearrangement joins TRBV3-1 (or the pseudogene TRBV3-2) to TRBJ1-2; TRBD1 might be the D (6 bases). Germline CDR1 reads LGHDT; CDR2 reads YNNKEL (reference sequence). The CDR3 loop spans 14 amino acids. V lost 1 base, J lost 4 bases, and 10 bases lay in between. CDR3 in amino acids: CASSQGQGSYGYTF. CDR3 in DNA: TGTGCCAGCAGCCAAGGGCAGGGGAGCTATGGCTACACCTTC.